Many counts were recorded for the clone carrying this T cell receptor beta chain. Its target is not known. This CDR3 contains 14 residues. The V gene lost 2 bases and the J gene lost 4 bases, with 9 bases spanning the gap. In germline, CDR1 is KGHSH, CDR2 LQKENI. This sample is part of a study of read filtering for tumor transcriptome and immune sequencing. Study-level results: RNA-seq captured clonotypes less deeply and reliably than IR-seq. About 81.9% of IR-seq clonotypes had one read, totaling about 3.5% of reads; RNA-seq: approximately 75% and 45%.

This library used 300 to 500 ng RNA and molecular barcoded adaptors spanning alpha/delta and beta/gamma chains. Each CDR3 protein is one row after TCRdb ran MiXCR on the reads. The table has over 80,000 distinct CDR3 sequences, over 9% seen once. The receptor was isolated from a donor aged 40 or older with multiple myeloma. This chain uses TRBV18 with TRBJ1-5; no reliable D call. The sequencing input was a population of CD138-negative cells sorted from bone marrow. CDR3 in DNA: TGTGCCAGCTCACCATCACAGACTAATCAGCCCCAGCATTTT. Its protein product is CASSPSQTNQPQHF.